Following are 5 T cell receptor beta chains from one sample sequenced in a study of cytomegalovirus exposure and HLA in healthy donors. PCR amplification relied on 60 Vbeta primers (plus 13 Jbeta primers). This table comes from immunoSEQ multiplex PCR, and its TCRdb copy is limited to in-frame clones, with some not included. The table lists roughly 190,000 clones, 60% to 80% of them singletons. Sequenced sample: PBMCs. The source is a woman aged 25 to 39 in good health and CMV-seropositive.

A remark on this clone: Sequence at one end of the junction differs from germline and may be a read error. The V and J genes are TRBV7-9 and TRBJ2-2; 11 bases map to TRBD2. The CDR3 consists of 18 residues. From germline, CDR1 is SEHNR and CDR2 FQNEAQ (reference sequence). CDR3 bases: TGTTCCAGCAGCTTTAAGAAGCCACTAGCGGGAGTGATCGGGGAGCTGTTTTTT. Translation: CSSSFKKPLAGVIGELFF.

The V and J genes are TRBV27 and TRBJ2-7; tentatively, D is TRBD1 (6 bases). With 6 bases removed from V and 1 base from J, the gap between germline ends came to 13 bases. Per the germline V gene, CDR1 is MNHEY and CDR2 is SMNVEV (reference sequence). The CDR3 runs 14 residues. CDR3 amino acids: CASSEGELSYEQYF. The CDR3 nucleotides read TGTGCCAGCAGCGAGGGGGAATTATCCTACGAGCAGTACTTC.

This clone was picked up a small number of times. The genes are TRBV6-1 and TRBJ2-5, with D possibly matching TRBD2 (6 bases). Per the germline V gene, CDR1 is MNHNS and CDR2 is SASEGT. This CDR3 region has 11 residues. V lost 8 bases and J lost 5, with 9 bases in between. The CDR3 is CASGSGETQYF. The CDR3 coding sequence is TGTGCCAGCGGGAGCGGGGAGACCCAGTACTTC.

This chain joins TRBV11-2 and TRBJ2-5; D is unresolved. Germline loops: CDR1 SGHAT, CDR2 FQNNGV. This CDR3 is 13 amino acids long. V gave up 5 bases and J gave up 4 bases, with 11 bases separating them. CDR3 sequence (DNA): TGTGCCAGCAGCGCCTCTTCGGTAGAGACCCAGTACTTC. Its translation is CASSASSVETQYF.

V is TRBV4-1 and J is TRBJ2-1, with TRBD2 matching 9 bases. The junction had 8 bases not matched to a gene; V was cut back by 1 base and J by 1 base. Germline V CDR1 and CDR2: MGHRA, YSYEKL. The length of the CDR3 is 18 residues. CDR3 sequence: CASSQGLAGIMSYNEQFF. The CDR3 nucleotides are TGCGCCAGCAGCCAAGGGCTAGCGGGAATTATGTCCTACAATGAGCAGTTCTTC.